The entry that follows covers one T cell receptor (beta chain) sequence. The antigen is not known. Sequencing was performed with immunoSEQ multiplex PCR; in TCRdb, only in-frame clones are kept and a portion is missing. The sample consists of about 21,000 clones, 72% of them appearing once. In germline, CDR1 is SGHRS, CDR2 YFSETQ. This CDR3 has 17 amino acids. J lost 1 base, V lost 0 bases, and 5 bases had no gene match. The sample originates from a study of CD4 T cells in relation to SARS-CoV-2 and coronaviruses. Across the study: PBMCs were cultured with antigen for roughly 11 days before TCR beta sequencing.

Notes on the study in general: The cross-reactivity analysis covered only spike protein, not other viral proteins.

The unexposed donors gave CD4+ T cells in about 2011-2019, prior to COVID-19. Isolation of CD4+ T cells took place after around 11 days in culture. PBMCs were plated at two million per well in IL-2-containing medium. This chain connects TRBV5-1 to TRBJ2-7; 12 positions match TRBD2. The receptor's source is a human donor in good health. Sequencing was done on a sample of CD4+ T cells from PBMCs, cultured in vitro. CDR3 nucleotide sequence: TGCGCCAGCAGCTTGGATTCTAGCGGGAGGGGTTCCTACGAGCAGTACTTC. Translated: CASSLDSSGRGSYEQYF.